This is a list of T cell receptor beta chains from one sample in a study of pediatric ulcerative colitis. Sequencing was performed with immunoSEQ multiplex PCR; in TCRdb, only in-frame clones are kept and a portion is missing. The top ten hold around 0.7% of the sample, which has tens of thousands of clones, around 73% seen once. The sequencing sample was made of gut tissue. These receptors all come from a boy aged 5-17 years with moderate ulcerative colitis. The CDR3 runs from the conserved cysteine through the conserved F or W. D genes are given only for firm matches. The size field is filled for only some rows; it gives once, few, many or a size class.

clone size: .; V gene: TRBV19; D gene: .; CDR3 length: 17; J gene: TRBJ2-3; CDR3 protein: CASSISVGAPSTDTQYF; CDR3 DNA: TGTGCCAGTAGTATCTCCGTTGGGGCTCCTAGCACAGATACGCAGTATTTT
clone size: .; V gene: TRBV18; D gene: .; CDR3 length: 16; J gene: TRBJ1-1; CDR3 protein: CASSPPMETDNTEAFF; CDR3 DNA: TGTGCCAGCTCACCACCGATGGAGACAGACAACACTGAAGCTTTCTTT
clone size: .; V gene: TRBV7-9; D gene: TRBD1; CDR3 length: 16; J gene: TRBJ1-2; CDR3 protein: CASSLEDWDRVWTYTF; CDR3 DNA: TGTGCCAGCAGCTTAGAGGATTGGGACAGGGTATGGACCTACACCTTC
clone size: .; V gene: TRBV4-1; D gene: .; CDR3 length: 16; J gene: TRBJ1-1; CDR3 protein: CASSQGRGPAGTEAFF; CDR3 DNA: TGCGCCAGCAGCCAAGGCCGGGGACCGGCGGGCACTGAAGCTTTCTTT
clone size: .; V gene: TRBV6-5; D gene: .; CDR3 length: 13; J gene: TRBJ1-1; CDR3 protein: CASSDSVKTEAFF; CDR3 DNA: TGTGCCAGCAGCGACTCAGTGAAAACTGAAGCTTTCTTT
clone size: .; V gene: TRBV6-1; D gene: .; CDR3 length: 15; J gene: TRBJ2-7; CDR3 protein: CASSGGISSSYEQYF; CDR3 DNA: TGTGCCAGCAGTGGCGGGATTTCCAGCTCCTACGAGCAGTACTTC
clone size: .; V gene: TRBV19; D gene: .; CDR3 length: 17; J gene: TRBJ1-3; CDR3 protein: CASSMFWAGASGNTIYF; CDR3 DNA: TGTGCCAGTAGTATGTTTTGGGCAGGAGCCTCTGGAAACACCATATATTTT
clone size: .; V gene: TRBV11-2; D gene: .; CDR3 length: 12; J gene: TRBJ2-2; CDR3 protein: CASSHPVGELFF; CDR3 DNA: TGTGCCAGCAGCCATCCCGTTGGGGAGCTGTTTTTT
clone size: few; V gene: TRBV15; D gene: TRBD2; CDR3 length: 16; J gene: TRBJ2-3; CDR3 protein: CATSSLAGVGTDTQYF; CDR3 DNA: TGTGCCACCAGCAGCCTAGCGGGAGTAGGGACAGATACGCAGTATTTT
clone size: once; V gene: TRBV9; D gene: .; CDR3 length: 15; J gene: TRBJ2-5; CDR3 protein: CASSALGHPGETQYF; CDR3 DNA: TGTGCCAGCAGCGCGTTGGGACACCCAGGGGAGACCCAGTACTTC
clone size: .; V gene: TRBV18; D gene: TRBD2; CDR3 length: 13; J gene: TRBJ2-1; CDR3 protein: CASSPQLAHEQFF; CDR3 DNA: TGTGCCAGCTCACCTCAACTAGCGCATGAGCAGTTCTTC
clone size: .; V gene: TRBV2; D gene: TRBD2; CDR3 length: 18; J gene: TRBJ2-7; CDR3 protein: CASSSLLAVQKGSYEQYF; CDR3 DNA: TGTGCCAGCAGTTCCCTCCTAGCGGTCCAAAAAGGGAGCTACGAGCAGTACTTC
clone size: .; V gene: TRBV5-1; D gene: TRBD1; CDR3 length: 13; J gene: TRBJ1-2; CDR3 protein: CASSEEGAYGYTF; CDR3 DNA: TGCGCCAGCAGTGAGGAGGGGGCTTATGGCTACACCTTC
clone size: .; V gene: TRBV28; D gene: .; CDR3 length: 12; J gene: TRBJ1-2; CDR3 protein: CAGHSPGPGYTF; CDR3 DNA: TGTGCCGGCCACAGTCCAGGGCCTGGCTACACCTTC
clone size: .; V gene: TRBV9; D gene: .; CDR3 length: 14; J gene: TRBJ2-3; CDR3 protein: CASSVEGDIDTQYF; CDR3 DNA: TGTGCCAGCAGCGTAGAAGGAGATATAGATACGCAGTATTTT
clone size: .; V gene: TRBV7-2; D gene: .; CDR3 length: 14; J gene: TRBJ2-7; CDR3 protein: CASSADSAFYEQYF; CDR3 DNA: TGTGCCAGCAGCGCTGACTCGGCTTTCTACGAGCAGTACTTC
clone size: .; V gene: TRBV28; D gene: .; CDR3 length: 13; J gene: TRBJ2-3; CDR3 protein: CASSSRQSDTQYF; CDR3 DNA: TGTGCCAGCAGTTCCCGACAGTCAGATACGCAGTATTTT
clone size: .; V gene: TRBV4-2; D gene: TRBD2; CDR3 length: 16; J gene: TRBJ2-7; CDR3 protein: CASSHDSLAGGHEQYF; CDR3 DNA: TGTGCCAGCAGCCACGACTCTCTAGCGGGGGGCCACGAGCAGTACTTC
clone size: once; V gene: TRBV4-1; D gene: .; CDR3 length: 15; J gene: TRBJ1-1; CDR3 protein: CASSLRGGSQTEAFF; CDR3 DNA: TGCGCCAGCAGCCTACGAGGAGGGTCGCAGACGGAAGCTTTCTTT
clone size: few; V gene: TRBV7-9; D gene: .; CDR3 length: 13; J gene: TRBJ2-7; CDR3 protein: CASSPPSSYEQYF; CDR3 DNA: TGTGCCAGCAGCCCCCCCTCGTCCTACGAGCAGTACTTC
clone size: .; V gene: TRBV11-2; D gene: .; CDR3 length: 18; J gene: TRBJ2-7; CDR3 protein: CASSEGAGGSGISYEQYF; CDR3 DNA: TGTGCCAGCAGCGAAGGGGCAGGGGGTAGCGGGATTTCCTACGAGCAGTACTTC
clone size: .; V gene: TRBV5-4; D gene: TRBD1; CDR3 length: 15; J gene: TRBJ1-2; CDR3 protein: CASSFGTATYTGYTF; CDR3 DNA: TGTGCCAGCAGCTTCGGGACAGCCACCTATACGGGCTACACCTTC
clone size: .; V gene: TRBV18; D gene: TRBD1; CDR3 length: 14; J gene: TRBJ1-2; CDR3 protein: CASSPRQGDYGYTF; CDR3 DNA: TGTGCCAGCTCGCCTCGACAGGGAGACTATGGCTACACCTTC
clone size: .; V gene: TRBV10-3; D gene: .; CDR3 length: 15; J gene: TRBJ2-2; CDR3 protein: CAISESTENTGELFF; CDR3 DNA: TGTGCCATCAGTGAGTCGACAGAGAACACCGGGGAGCTGTTTTTT
clone size: .; V gene: TRBV6-6; D gene: .; CDR3 length: 15; J gene: TRBJ1-6; CDR3 protein: CASTPRLSDNSPLHF; CDR3 DNA: TGTGCCAGCACGCCCCGACTCAGCGATAATTCACCCCTCCACTTT
clone size: .; V gene: TRBV5-1; D gene: TRBD1; CDR3 length: 17; J gene: TRBJ2-7; CDR3 protein: CASSPGTGRTLGYEQYF; CDR3 DNA: TGCGCCAGCAGCCCGGGGACAGGGCGGACACTAGGCTACGAGCAGTACTTC
clone size: .; V gene: TRBV10-3; D gene: TRBD1; CDR3 length: 13; J gene: TRBJ1-2; CDR3 protein: CAISGTDNYGYTF; CDR3 DNA: TGTGCCATCAGCGGGACAGACAACTATGGCTACACCTTC
clone size: .; V gene: TRBV6-1; D gene: TRBD2; CDR3 length: 12; J gene: TRBJ2-7; CDR3 protein: CASERGAYEQYF; CDR3 DNA: TGTGCCAGTGAGCGGGGAGCCTACGAGCAGTACTTC
clone size: .; V gene: TRBV30; D gene: TRBD2; CDR3 length: 15; J gene: TRBJ2-2; CDR3 protein: CAWRGLVAGSGELFF; CDR3 DNA: TGTGCCTGGAGAGGGTTGGTAGCGGGATCAGGGGAGCTGTTTTTT
clone size: .; V gene: TRBV4-3; D gene: TRBD2; CDR3 length: 14; J gene: TRBJ2-3; CDR3 protein: CASSLGLAGGTQYF; CDR3 DNA: TGCGCCAGCAGTCTCGGACTAGCGGGGGGTACGCAGTATTTT
clone size: .; V gene: TRBV19; D gene: .; CDR3 length: 18; J gene: TRBJ1-3; CDR3 protein: CASNLGGRDTRTGNTIYF; CDR3 DNA: TGTGCCAGTAACTTGGGAGGCCGGGACACCAGAACGGGAAACACCATATATTTT
clone size: .; V gene: TRBV15; D gene: .; CDR3 length: 16; J gene: TRBJ2-7; CDR3 protein: CATSRGYPTGAYEQYF; CDR3 DNA: TGTGCCACCAGCAGAGGATACCCCACGGGGGCCTACGAGCAGTACTTC
clone size: .; V gene: TRBV4-3; D gene: .; CDR3 length: 19; J gene: TRBJ1-1; CDR3 protein: CASSQDFGGGENLNTEAFF; CDR3 DNA: TGCGCCAGCAGCCAAGATTTCGGCGGAGGGGAGAATCTGAACACTGAAGCTTTCTTT
clone size: .; V gene: TRBV6-5; D gene: .; CDR3 length: 15; J gene: TRBJ1-1; CDR3 protein: CASSYPNRESTEAFF; CDR3 DNA: TGTGCCAGCAGTTACCCGAACAGGGAGTCGACTGAAGCTTTCTTT
clone size: once; V gene: TRBV19; D gene: .; CDR3 length: 14; J gene: TRBJ2-1; CDR3 protein: CASSPTATYNEQFF; CDR3 DNA: TGTGCCAGTAGTCCAACCGCGACCTACAATGAGCAGTTCTTC
clone size: .; V gene: TRBV5-6; D gene: .; CDR3 length: 14; J gene: TRBJ1-2; CDR3 protein: CASSLPHRNYGYTF; CDR3 DNA: TGTGCCAGCAGCCTACCTCACAGGAACTATGGCTACACCTTC
clone size: .; V gene: TRBV10-2; D gene: TRBD1; CDR3 length: 13; J gene: TRBJ2-7; CDR3 protein: CASSEGTGGEQYF; CDR3 DNA: TGCGCCAGCAGTGAAGGGACAGGGGGCGAGCAGTACTTC